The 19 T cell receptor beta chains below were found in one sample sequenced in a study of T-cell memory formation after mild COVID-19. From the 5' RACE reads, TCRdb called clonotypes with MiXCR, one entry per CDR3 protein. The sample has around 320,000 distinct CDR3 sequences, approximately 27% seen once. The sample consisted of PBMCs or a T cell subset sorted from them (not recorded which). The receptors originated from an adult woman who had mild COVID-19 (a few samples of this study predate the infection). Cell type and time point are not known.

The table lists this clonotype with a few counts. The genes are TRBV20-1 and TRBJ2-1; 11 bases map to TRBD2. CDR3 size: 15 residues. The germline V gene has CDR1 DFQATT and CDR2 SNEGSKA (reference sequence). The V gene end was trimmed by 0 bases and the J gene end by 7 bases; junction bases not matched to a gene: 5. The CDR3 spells CSARDGTSGYNEQFF. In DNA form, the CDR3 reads TGCAGTGCTAGAGATGGGACTAGCGGCTATAATGAGCAGTTCTTC.

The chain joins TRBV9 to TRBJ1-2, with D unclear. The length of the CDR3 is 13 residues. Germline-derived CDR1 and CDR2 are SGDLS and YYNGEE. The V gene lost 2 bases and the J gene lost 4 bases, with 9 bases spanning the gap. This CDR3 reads CASSVTQFYGYTF. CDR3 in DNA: TGTGCCAGCAGCGTGACACAGTTCTATGGCTACACCTTC.

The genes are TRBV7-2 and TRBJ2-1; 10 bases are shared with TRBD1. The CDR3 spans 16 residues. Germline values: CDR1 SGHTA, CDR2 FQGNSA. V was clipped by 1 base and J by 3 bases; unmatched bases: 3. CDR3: CASSLVRTGGYNEQFF. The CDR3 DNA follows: TGTGCCAGCAGCTTAGTTCGGACAGGGGGCTACAATGAGCAGTTCTTC. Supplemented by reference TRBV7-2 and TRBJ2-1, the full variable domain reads GAGVSQSPSNKVTEKGKDVELRCDPISGHTALYWYRQSLGQGLEFLIYFQGNSAPDKSGLPSDRFSAERTGGSVSTLTIQRTQQEDSAVYLCASSLVRTGGYNEQFFGPGTRLTVL.

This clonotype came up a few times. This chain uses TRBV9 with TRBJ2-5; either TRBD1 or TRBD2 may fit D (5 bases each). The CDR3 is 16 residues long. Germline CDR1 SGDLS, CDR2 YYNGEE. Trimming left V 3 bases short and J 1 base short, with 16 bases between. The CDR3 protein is CASSASARGAQETQYF. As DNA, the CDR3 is TGTGCCAGCAGCGCCTCAGCACGAGGGGCCCAAGAGACCCAGTACTTC.

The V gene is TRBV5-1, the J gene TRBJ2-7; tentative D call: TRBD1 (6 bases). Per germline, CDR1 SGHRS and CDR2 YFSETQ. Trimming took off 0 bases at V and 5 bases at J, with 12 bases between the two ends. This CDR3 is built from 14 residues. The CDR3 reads CASSLGQAENEQYF. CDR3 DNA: TGCGCCAGCAGCTTGGGACAGGCGGAAAACGAGCAGTACTTC.

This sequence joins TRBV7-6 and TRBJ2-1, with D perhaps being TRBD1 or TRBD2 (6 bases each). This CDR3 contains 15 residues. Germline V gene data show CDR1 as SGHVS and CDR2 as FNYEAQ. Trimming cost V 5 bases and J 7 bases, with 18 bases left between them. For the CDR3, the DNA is TGTGCCAGCAGCGAAGGGGGGTCCTTGGGGAATGAGCAGTTCTTC. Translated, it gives CASSEGGSLGNEQFF.

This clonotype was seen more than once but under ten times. The CDR3 region has the DNA TGTGCCAGCAGGGCCGGGACTAGCGTTGATGAGCAGTTCTTC. It yields the protein CASRAGTSVDEQFF. The J gene is TRBJ2-1, the V gene TRBV12-3 or TRBV12-4; TRBD2 matches at 10 bases. The CDR3 length is 14 residues. V lost 6 bases to trimming and J lost 8 bases; unmatched junction nucleotides: 7.

In DNA form, the CDR3 reads TGTGCCAGCAGCTTAAGGGCCAGGGGCCCGGTCCTAATCCCCCAGCATTTT. It is translated as CASSLRARGPVLIPQHF. The chain recombines TRBV7-8 with TRBJ1-5, with a weak D call TRBD1 (6 bases). V lost 2 bases and J 10 bases, leaving 24 bases between the germline ends. The CDR3 has 17 amino acids. Germline V lookup: CDR1 SGHVS, CDR2 FQNEAQ. Complete variable domain (other parts from reference TRBV7-8 and TRBJ1-5): GAGVSQSPRYKVAKRGQDVALRCDPISGHVSLFWYQQALGQGPEFLTYFQNEAQLDKSGLPSDRFFAERPEGSVSTLKIQRTQQEDSAVYLCASSLRARGPVLIPQHFGDGTRLSIL.

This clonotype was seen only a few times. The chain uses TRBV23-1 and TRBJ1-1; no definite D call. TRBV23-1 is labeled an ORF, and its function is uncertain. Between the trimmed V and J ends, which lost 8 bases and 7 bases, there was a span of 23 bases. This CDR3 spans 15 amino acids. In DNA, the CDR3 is TGCGCCAGCTCTCCGAGTTGGGGTGGGGAGGGTGAAGCTTTCTTT. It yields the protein CASSPSWGGEGEAFF.

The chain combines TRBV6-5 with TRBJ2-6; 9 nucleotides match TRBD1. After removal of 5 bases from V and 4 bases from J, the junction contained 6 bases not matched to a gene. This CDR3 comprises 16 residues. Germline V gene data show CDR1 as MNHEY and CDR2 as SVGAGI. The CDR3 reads CASSNPTGGGANVLTF. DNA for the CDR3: TGTGCCAGCAGTAACCCGACAGGGGGAGGGGCCAACGTCCTGACTTTC.

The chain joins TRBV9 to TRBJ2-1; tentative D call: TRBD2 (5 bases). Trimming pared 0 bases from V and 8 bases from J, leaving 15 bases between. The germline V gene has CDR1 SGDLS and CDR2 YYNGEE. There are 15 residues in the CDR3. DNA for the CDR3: TGTGCCAGCAGCGTAGTTAGCGCCGGGGTTGATGAGCAGTTCTTC. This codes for CASSVVSAGVDEQFF.

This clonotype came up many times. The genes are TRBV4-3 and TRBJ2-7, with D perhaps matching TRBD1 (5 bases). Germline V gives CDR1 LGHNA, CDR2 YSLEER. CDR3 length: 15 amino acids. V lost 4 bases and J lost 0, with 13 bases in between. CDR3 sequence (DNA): TGCGCCAGCAGCCTGGGTTATCAGGGCTCCTACGAGCAGTACTTC. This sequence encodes CASSLGYQGSYEQYF.

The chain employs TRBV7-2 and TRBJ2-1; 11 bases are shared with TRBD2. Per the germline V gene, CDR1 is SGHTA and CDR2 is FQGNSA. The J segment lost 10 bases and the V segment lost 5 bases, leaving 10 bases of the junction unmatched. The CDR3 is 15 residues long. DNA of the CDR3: TGTGCCAGCAGCCCCTTAGCGGGAGGGCCATGGGAGCAGTTCTTC. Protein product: CASSPLAGGPWEQFF.

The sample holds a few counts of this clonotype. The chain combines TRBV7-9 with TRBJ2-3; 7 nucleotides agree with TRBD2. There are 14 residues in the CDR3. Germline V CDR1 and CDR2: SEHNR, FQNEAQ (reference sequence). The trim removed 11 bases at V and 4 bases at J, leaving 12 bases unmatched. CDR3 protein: CAGGDRRASDTQYF. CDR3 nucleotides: TGTGCCGGGGGGGACCGACGCGCCTCAGATACGCAGTATTTT.

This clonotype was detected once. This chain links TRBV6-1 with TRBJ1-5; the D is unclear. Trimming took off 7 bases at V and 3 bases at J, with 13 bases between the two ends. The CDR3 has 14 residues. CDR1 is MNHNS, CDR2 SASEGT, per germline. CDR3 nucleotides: TGTGCCAGCAATCCCGTCTTTCTCAATCAGCCCCAGCATTTT. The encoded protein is CASNPVFLNQPQHF.

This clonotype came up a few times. CDR3 nucleotide sequence: TGCAGTGCTAGGATGAACGGGGGGGTTTCCGGACCCACTGGAAACACCATATATTTT. This encodes CSARMNGGVSGPTGNTIYF. This chain links TRBV20-1 with TRBJ1-3; TRBD1 might be the D (5 bases). V shed 3 bases and J shed 2 bases, with 26 bases lying between them. Germline CDR1 and CDR2: DFQATT and SNEGSKA (reference sequence). The CDR3 covers 19 residues.

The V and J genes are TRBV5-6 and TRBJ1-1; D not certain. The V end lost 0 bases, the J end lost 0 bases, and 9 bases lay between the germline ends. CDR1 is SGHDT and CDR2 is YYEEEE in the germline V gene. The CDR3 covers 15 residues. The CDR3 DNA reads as TGTGCCAGCAGCTTGGGGCAGGTGGTGAACACTGAAGCTTTCTTT. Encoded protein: CASSLGQVVNTEAFF.

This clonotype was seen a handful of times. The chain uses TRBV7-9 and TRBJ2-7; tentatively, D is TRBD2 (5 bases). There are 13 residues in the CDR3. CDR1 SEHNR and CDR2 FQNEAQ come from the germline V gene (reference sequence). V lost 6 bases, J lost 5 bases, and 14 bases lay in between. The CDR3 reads CASRGPSRDEQYF. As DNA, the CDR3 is TGTGCCAGCAGAGGCCCTAGCCGGGACGAGCAGTACTTC.

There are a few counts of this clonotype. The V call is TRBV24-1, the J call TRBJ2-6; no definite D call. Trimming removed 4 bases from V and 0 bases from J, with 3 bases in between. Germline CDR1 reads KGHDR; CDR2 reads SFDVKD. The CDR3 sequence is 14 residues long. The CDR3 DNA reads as TGTGCCACCAGTGAGGACTCTGGGGCCAACGTCCTGACTTTC. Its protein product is CATSEDSGANVLTF.